These T cell receptor beta chains were read from a single sample in a study of beta chain features in type 1 diabetes. Sequencing was performed with immunoSEQ multiplex PCR; in TCRdb, only in-frame clones are kept and a portion is missing. The table records 300,000 to 350,000 clones, roughly 14% of them present only once. Sequencing was carried out using naive CD4+ T cells from blood. All receptors come from a woman younger than 35 with type 1 diabetes. Each CDR3 is given with its conserved first and last residue.

v_call: TRBV19; j_call: TRBJ2-3; cdr3_aa: CASSISLTDTQYF
v_call: TRBV9; j_call: TRBJ1-1; cdr3_aa: CASSVGSGNTEAFF
v_call: TRBV5-6; j_call: TRBJ2-2; cdr3_aa: CASSLDRGATGELFF
v_call: TRBV29-1; j_call: TRBJ1-1; cdr3_aa: CSVGHGGTRWDTEAFF
v_call: TRBV19; j_call: TRBJ1-2; cdr3_aa: CASSTLQVTYGYTF
v_call: TRBV29-1; j_call: TRBJ2-7; cdr3_aa: CSVGYGMGDEQYF
v_call: TRBV7-2; j_call: TRBJ2-3; cdr3_aa: CASSPRLASDTQYF
v_call: TRBV30; j_call: TRBJ1-5; cdr3_aa: CAWSPQGGQPQHF
v_call: TRBV5-4; j_call: TRBJ1-3; cdr3_aa: CASSLQGPSSGNTIYF
v_call: TRBV18; j_call: TRBJ2-1; cdr3_aa: CASSQTSGGYGEQFF
v_call: TRBV2; j_call: TRBJ2-7; cdr3_aa: CASSYAGGEQYF
v_call: TRBV7-3; j_call: TRBJ2-1; cdr3_aa: CASSLRPGGGFDEQFF
v_call: TRBV11-2; j_call: TRBJ2-7; cdr3_aa: CASSLRQGPYEQYF
v_call: TRBV14; j_call: TRBJ2-1; cdr3_aa: CASSQPGQGSNEQFF
v_call: TRBV7-2; j_call: TRBJ2-3; cdr3_aa: CASSLSGRSTDTQYF